The clone carrying this TCR beta chain was seen only a few times. The antigen remains unidentified. This specimen belongs to a study of T cells after yellow fever vaccination. Template switching with 5'RACE generated the TCR cDNA and added a universal primer site and UMIs. TCRdb used MiXCR to reprocess the 5' RACE reads, holding one entry per CDR3 protein. This sample carries some 220,000 distinct CDR3 sequences, 3% to 4% of them seen once, and the ten largest clones take roughly 3.2%. Study-wide points: Clones from primary vaccination mostly reappeared after the booster (roughly 95% CD4, about 85% CD8). A limited proportion of clonotypes was detected within both the CD4 and CD8 compartments. One caveat is that FACS-sorted repertoires could contain abundant clonotypes contaminating from the bulk population.

Trimming took 8 bases from V and 2 from J, leaving 14 bases between them. Germline-derived CDR1 and CDR2 are SQVTM and ANQGSEA. This CDR3 is built from 13 residues. The chain combines TRBV29-1 with TRBJ2-3, with D possibly being TRBD1 (6 bases). Sequencing was performed on CD4+ T cells sorted from PBMCs, taken 10 days after the yellow fever booster vaccination. This clonotype was obtained from a man in his late teens or twenties who received the YFV17D yellow fever vaccine. The CDR3 loop reads CSLNRDPTDTQYF. For the CDR3, the DNA is TGCAGCTTAAACAGGGACCCCACAGATACGCAGTATTTT.